This TCR beta chain appears in the sequencing data of a study of blood T cells in healthy people across ages. The germline gives CDR1 LGHDT, CDR2 YNNKEL (reference sequence). The length of the CDR3 is 12 residues. The sample holds a few counts of this clonotype. One end of the junction does not line up with germline, which may come from a read error. Sample-barcoded 5' priming and a J-beta primer mix drove a second PCR of about 7 to 11 cycles. TCRdb itself ran the 5' RACE reads through MiXCR, one entry per CDR3 protein. The sample lists about 800,000 distinct CDR3 sequences, approximately 25% occurring once. These data are also associated with another study on T cells of mothers and their children.

This clonotype originated in a boy between 10 and 17 years old in good health. This sequence joins TRBV3-1 and TRBJ2-3, with D unclear. What was sequenced was blood. The CDR3 DNA is TGTGCCAACAGCCAAAACACAGATACGCAGTATTTT. This sequence encodes CANSQNTDTQYF.